A selection of T cell receptor beta chains follows, all from one sample in a study of cytomegalovirus exposure and HLA in healthy donors. Clones were sequenced by immunoSEQ multiplex PCR, and TCRdb holds only the in-frame ones, with some missing. The sample records more than 100,000 clones, over 60% being singletons. Sequencing input: PBMCs. Receptor source: a man aged 18 to 30 in good health and CMV-seronegative. Both conserved end residues are part of each CDR3. A D gene is named only where the DNA matches it firmly. A clone size is listed for some rows: how often the clone was seen (once, few, many), or a class if it is expanded.

>TRBJ2-2|TRBD2|.|TRBV18
TGTGCCAGCTCTCCTTTCCCCGGGACTAGTGCTTCCGGGGAGCTGTTTTTT
CASSPFPGTSASGELFF
>TRBJ1-3|TRBD1|.|TRBV28
TGTGCCACCCGGACAGGCTCGGACACCATATATTTT
CATRTGSDTIYF
>TRBJ2-7|TRBD2|few|TRBV7-9
TGTGCCAGCACCGTCGCAGGGACTAGCGTACCCTACGAGCAGTACTTC
CASTVAGTSVPYEQYF
>TRBJ2-1|TRBD1|.|TRBV30
TGTGCCTGGGACAGGGGAGCCAATGAGCAGTTCTTC
CAWDRGANEQFF
>TRBJ1-2|.|.|TRBV28
TGTGCCAGCAGTTTCCCCCTACCACTTAACTATGGCTACACCTTC
CASSFPLPLNYGYTF
>TRBJ2-7|.|.|TRBV5-8
TGTGCCAGCAGCTTGGTGGGCGGGGGCCCCTCGTACGAGCAGTACTTC
CASSLVGGGPSYEQYF
>TRBJ1-2|.|.|TRBV6-1
TGTGCCACGGGGTTAGGCTACACCTTC
CATGLGYTF
>TRBJ2-7|TRBD1|.|TRBV13
TGTGCCAGCAGCTTGAGACAGGGGGCGGACGAGCAGTACTTC
CASSLRQGADEQYF
>TRBJ2-5|.|.|TRBV6-6
TGTGCCAGCAGTCCCGGGATGGGAGAGACCCAGTACTTC
CASSPGMGETQYF
>TRBJ1-1|TRBD1|.|TRBV27
TGTGCCAGCAGTTTGACAGGGGCGAACACTGAAGCTTTCTTT
CASSLTGANTEAFF
>TRBJ2-5|TRBD2|few|TRBV2
TGTGCCAGCAGTGACCCGGGAGGTAAAGAGACCCAGTACTTC
CASSDPGGKETQYF
>TRBJ1-1|.|.|TRBV14
TGTGCCAGCAGCCAAGATCTGGGGGGGACTGAAGCTTTCTTT
CASSQDLGGTEAFF
>TRBJ2-1|TRBD2|.|TRBV4-3
TGCGCCAGCAGCCTTTTTAGCGGGAGTAAAAACAATGAGCAGTTCTTC
CASSLFSGSKNNEQFF
>TRBJ1-5|.|few|TRBV4-3
TGCGCCAGCAGCCCGGGGGAAGGCAATCAGCCCCAGCATTTT
CASSPGEGNQPQHF
>TRBJ2-5|.|few|TRBV7-2
TGTGCCAGCAGCGGGGGGGGCACCGTACGAGAGACCCAGTACTTC
CASSGGGTVRETQYF
>TRBJ2-1|TRBD2|.|TRBV7-2
TGTGCCAGCAGCTTATGGGCCCGGACTAGCGGGAGAAATGAGCAGTTCTTC
CASSLWARTSGRNEQFF
>TRBJ1-2|TRBD1|.|TRBV6-6
TGTGCCAGCAGTGGGACAGGGGGGGTAGCTAACTATGGCTACACCTTC
CASSGTGGVANYGYTF
>TRBJ1-4|.|.|TRBV6-6
TGTGCCAGCATTACACTGAAGCGGGAACTGTTTTTC
CASITLKRELFF
>TRBJ2-3|.|.|TRBV13
TGTGCCAGCAGCTTACAGGGTACAGATACGCAGTATTTT
CASSLQGTDTQYF
>TRBJ2-1|.|.|TRBV30
TGTGCCTGGAAACACGGGAACAATGAGCAGTTCTTC
CAWKHGNNEQFF
>TRBJ2-7|TRBD1|.|TRBV29-1
TGCAGCGTCCTACAGGGGGCCTACGAGCAGTACTTC
CSVLQGAYEQYF
>TRBJ2-7|TRBD1|.|TRBV2
TGTGCCAGCAGTGATCATTCGGGACAGGGGGCTTACGAGCAGTACTTC
CASSDHSGQGAYEQYF
>TRBJ1-4|TRBD1|.|TRBV15
TGTGCCACCAGCAGCACGGGACAGCGGAATGAAAAACTGTTTTTT
CATSSTGQRNEKLFF
>TRBJ2-7|.|few|TRBV6-6
TGTGCCAGCAGCTTTGGACAATGGGACGAGCAGTACTTC
CASSFGQWDEQYF
>TRBJ2-1|TRBD2|.|TRBV9
TGTGCCAGCAGCGTAGCCCCGGCTAGCGGGGGGGCCCAGGCCAATGAGCAGTTCTTC
CASSVAPASGGAQANEQFF
>TRBJ1-2|.|.|TRBV25-1
TGTGCCAGCAGTGAAAGGGGTTGGTATGGCTACACCTTC
CASSERGWYGYTF
>TRBJ1-6|.|.|TRBV27
TGTGCCAGCAGTCTTGCCCAGGGTTGGGGTTCACCCCTCCACTTT
CASSLAQGWGSPLHF
>TRBJ1-2|TRBD1|.|TRBV5-4
TGTGCCAGCATCTCCGACAGGGAAATCTATGGCTACACCTTC
CASISDREIYGYTF
>TRBJ1-1|.|.|TRBV19
TGTGCCAGTAGCAAAGGACAGATGAACACTGAAGCTTTCTTT
CASSKGQMNTEAFF